Following are 18 T cell receptor beta chains from one sample sequenced in a study of blood T cell repertoires in COVID-19. Measured with immunoSEQ multiplex PCR; TCRdb has only the in-frame clones, and not every one. The table records approximately 240,000 clones, 87% of them present only once. The material sequenced was PBMCs or T cells enriched from blood (not recorded which). The source is a woman aged 30 to 39 with acute COVID-19.

CDR3 region: CASSFSDSLSGNTIYF. The CDR3 DNA follows: TGTGCCAGCAGCTTCTCGGACAGTCTCTCTGGAAACACCATATATTTT. J is TRBJ1-3 and V is TRBV7-8, with a weak D call TRBD1 (6 bases). Germline-derived CDR1 and CDR2 are SGHVS and FQNEAQ. The CDR3 length is 16 residues. Trimming left V 3 bases short and J 0 bases short, with 12 bases between.

CDR3 sequence: CASSLALGGGSGEQYF. DNA of the CDR3: TGTGCCAGCAGCTTAGCCCTCGGCGGGGGCTCCGGCGAGCAGTACTTC. V usage is TRBV7-9 and J usage is TRBJ2-7, with D maybe TRBD2 (7 bases). The CDR3 has 16 residues. V lost 0 bases to trimming and J lost 6 bases, with 18 bases between them. Germline V gene lookup returns CDR1 SEHNR and CDR2 FQNEAQ (reference sequence).

The rearrangement joins TRBV5-1 to TRBJ1-5, with 8 bases fitting TRBD1. The germline V gene encodes CDR1 SGHRS and CDR2 YFSETQ. The CDR3 contains 16 residues. The J segment lost 5 bases and the V segment lost 4 bases, leaving 11 bases of the junction unmatched. The chain's CDR3 is CASSTGTGRPDQPQHF. The DNA of the CDR3 is TGCGCCAGCAGCACAGGGACAGGCCGGCCAGATCAGCCCCAGCATTTT. The entire variable domain, with the rest obtained from reference TRBV5-1 and TRBJ1-5, is as follows: KAGVTQTPRYLIKTRGQQVTLSCSPISGHRSVSWYQQTPGQGLQFLFEYFSETQRNKGNFPGRFSGRQFSNSRSEMNVSTLELGDSALYLCASSTGTGRPDQPQHFGDGTRLSIL.

This clone was counted only a few times. In DNA, the CDR3 is TGTGCCAGCAGTTTAAGAGGTCCGGGACTAGCGGGGGAATACGAGCAGTACTTC. Residues: CASSLRGPGLAGEYEQYF. The V and J genes are TRBV27 and TRBJ2-7, with 14 bases identical to TRBD2. Per germline, CDR1 MNHEY and CDR2 SMNVEV (reference sequence). The trim removed 2 bases at V and 4 bases at J, leaving 10 bases unmatched. This CDR3 spans 18 amino acids.

The chain joins TRBV28 to TRBJ2-1; the D gene is possibly TRBD2 (5 bases). The CDR3 covers 15 residues. The germline gives CDR1 MDHEN, CDR2 SYDVKM. Trimming left V 7 bases short and J 5 bases short, with 18 bases between. The CDR3 DNA follows: TGTGCCAGCAATGCCCGCCGACTACTCAACAATGAGCAGTTCTTC. Translation gives CASNARRLLNNEQFF.

The chain links TRBV9 to TRBJ2-3; 8 positions agree with TRBD2. V lost 4 bases, J lost 4 bases, and 2 bases stayed unmatched. Germline V gives CDR1 SGDLS, CDR2 YYNGEE. This CDR3 spans 13 amino acids. For the CDR3, the DNA is TGTGCCAGCAGCATCGGGGGGGCAGATACGCAGTATTTT. This encodes CASSIGGADTQYF.

This rearrangement joins TRBV6-2 or TRBV6-3 to TRBJ2-2; D unclear. This CDR3 comprises 12 residues. Trimming took off 6 bases at V and 2 bases at J, with 4 bases between the two ends. In germline, CDR1 is MNHEY, CDR2 SVGEGT. CDR3 residues: CASSTNTGELFF. As DNA, the CDR3 is TGTGCCAGCAGCACTAACACCGGGGAGCTGTTTTTT.

The chain employs TRBV28 and TRBJ2-5; D perhaps matches TRBD2 (6 bases). This CDR3 has 15 amino acids. In germline, CDR1 is MDHEN, CDR2 SYDVKM. Trimming shortened V by 6 bases and J by 1 base, and 15 bases separated the two germline ends. The CDR3, as DNA: TGTGCCAGCAGCTTCGCTTCGGGGGTCCAAGAGACCCAGTACTTC. It specifies CASSFASGVQETQYF.

The chain links TRBV9 to TRBJ2-5; tentative D call: TRBD2 (6 bases). The CDR3 spans 14 residues. Germline values: CDR1 SGDLS, CDR2 YYNGEE. V lost 3 bases and J lost 1, with 10 bases in between. As DNA, the CDR3 is TGTGCCAGCAGCGGGTGGGGGGTCCAAGAGACCCAGTACTTC. Amino acids: CASSGWGVQETQYF.

There are a few counts of this clone. The chain uses TRBV6-1 and TRBJ1-1, with D maybe TRBD1 (6 bases). V was shortened by 1 base and J by 7 bases, with 16 bases between the two germline ends. The CDR3 contains 15 residues. Germline assignment: CDR1 MNHNS and CDR2 SASEGT. The CDR3 loop reads CASSEGEGDYSEAFF. The CDR3 DNA follows: TGTGCCAGCAGTGAAGGGGAGGGGGACTACAGTGAAGCTTTCTTT.

This clone was observed once. This chain joins TRBV19 and TRBJ1-4, with unresolved D. Looked up from germline, CDR1 is LNHDA and CDR2 is SQIVND (reference sequence). V was cut by 5 bases and J by 8 bases, with 12 bases left in between. This CDR3 region has 13 residues. The CDR3 loop is CASSPGIIEKLFF. CDR3 nucleotides: TGTGCCAGTAGTCCCGGGATTATCGAAAAACTGTTTTTT.

V is TRBV2 and J is TRBJ2-7; D is unresolved. V lost 8 bases and J lost 5, with 16 bases in between. CDR3 length: 13 amino acids. The germline CDR1 and CDR2 sequences are SNHLY and FYNNEI. The CDR3 sequence is CASRRSGNNEQYF. In DNA form, the CDR3 reads TGTGCCAGCCGCCGATCGGGTAATAACGAGCAGTACTTC.

The rearrangement links TRBV7-6 to TRBJ1-1; TRBD1 matches 7 bases. Germline CDR1 SGHVS, CDR2 FNYEAQ. This CDR3 region has 15 residues. After removal of 6 bases from V and 5 bases from J, the junction contained 12 bases not matched to a gene. CDR3 protein: CASSSKQGVGTEAFF. The CDR3 region has the DNA TGTGCCAGCAGTTCAAAGCAGGGGGTAGGGACTGAAGCTTTCTTT.

V usage is TRBV7-6 and J usage is TRBJ2-5, with a possible D match to TRBD1 (5 bases). V shed 4 bases and J shed 2 bases, with 14 bases lying between them. Germline-derived CDR1 and CDR2 are SGHVS and FNYEAQ. CDR3 length: 15 amino acids. The CDR3 nucleotides read TGTGCCAGCAGCTCCACCTCGACAGTGCAAGAGACCCAGTACTTC. Translated, it gives CASSSTSTVQETQYF.

V gene TRBV3-1 (or the pseudogene TRBV3-2) combines with J gene TRBJ2-3, with D uncertain. The V end was cut by 1 base, the J end by 0 bases, with 8 bases between. Germline V gene sequence: CDR1 LGHDT, CDR2 YNNKEL (reference sequence). The CDR3 sequence is 15 residues long. In nucleotides, the CDR3 is TGTGCCAGCAGCCAAGGACAAGCCAGCACAGATACGCAGTATTTT. Its translation is CASSQGQASTDTQYF.

The genes are TRBV28 and TRBJ1-5; 7 positions match TRBD1. Trimming took 4 bases from V and 6 from J; bases not matched to a gene: 12. Germline V gene data show CDR1 as MDHEN and CDR2 as SYDVKM. This CDR3 is built from 16 residues. CDR3 sequence: CASSSPGQGGSQPQHF. The CDR3 region has the DNA TGTGCCAGCAGTTCCCCGGGTCAGGGGGGATCTCAGCCCCAGCATTTT.

This clone was observed a single time. The rearrangement links TRBV3-1 (or the pseudogene TRBV3-2) to TRBJ2-7; 9 nucleotides match TRBD2. CDR1 is LGHDT and CDR2 is YNNKEL in the germline V gene (reference sequence). V lost 0 bases, J lost 6 bases, and 6 bases stayed unmatched. The CDR3 contains 15 residues. CDR3 amino acids: CASSQEGREGLEQYF. For the CDR3, the DNA is TGTGCCAGCAGCCAAGAAGGGCGGGAGGGCCTCGAGCAGTACTTC.

The chain has TRBV15 and TRBJ2-1; TRBD2 matches at 7 bases. The CDR3 runs to 15 residues. Unmatched junction bases numbered 6, after V lost 5 bases and J lost 2 bases. Per the germline V gene, CDR1 is LNHNV and CDR2 is YYDKDF (reference sequence). The CDR3 sequence is CATSGSLAAYNEQFF. The CDR3 bases are TGTGCCACCAGCGGCTCTCTAGCGGCCTACAATGAGCAGTTCTTC.